This T cell receptor beta chain was found in a study of cytomegalovirus exposure and HLA in healthy donors. Generated by immunoSEQ multiplex PCR, the TCRdb table keeps only in-frame clones and is missing some. The data hold about 280,000 clones, with approximately 86% observed a single time. V was shortened by 0 bases and J by 7 bases, with 16 bases between the two germline ends. This CDR3 is 15 amino acids long. Germline V gene sequence: CDR1 MNHEY, CDR2 SVGAGI. General study findings and limits: TCR beta chains numbering more than 150 were designated cytomegalovirus-associated.

A remark on this clone: Its antigen is currently unknown.

Sequencing used PBMCs. The chain links TRBV6-5 to TRBJ2-7; TRBD1 is a possible D gene (6 bases). The sequence was collected from a woman aged 18-30 years in good health and CMV-seronegative. This CDR3 is CASSYSNRVSGEQYF. The CDR3 bases are TGTGCCAGCAGTTACTCCAACAGGGTTTCGGGGGAGCAGTACTTC.